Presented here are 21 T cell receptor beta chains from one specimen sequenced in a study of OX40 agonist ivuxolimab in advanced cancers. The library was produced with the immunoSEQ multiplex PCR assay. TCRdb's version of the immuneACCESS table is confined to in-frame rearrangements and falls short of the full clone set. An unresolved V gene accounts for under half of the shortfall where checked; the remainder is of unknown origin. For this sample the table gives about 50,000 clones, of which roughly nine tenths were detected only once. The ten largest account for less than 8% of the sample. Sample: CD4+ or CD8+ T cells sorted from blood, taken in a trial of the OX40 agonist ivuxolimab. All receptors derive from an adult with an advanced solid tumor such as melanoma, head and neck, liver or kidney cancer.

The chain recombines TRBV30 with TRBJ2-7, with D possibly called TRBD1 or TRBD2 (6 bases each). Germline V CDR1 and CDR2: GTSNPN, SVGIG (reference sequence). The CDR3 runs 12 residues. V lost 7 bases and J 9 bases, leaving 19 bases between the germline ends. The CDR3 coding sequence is TGTGCCTTCCGCGTGGGGGGCCGTGGGCAGTACTTC. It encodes CAFRVGGRGQYF.

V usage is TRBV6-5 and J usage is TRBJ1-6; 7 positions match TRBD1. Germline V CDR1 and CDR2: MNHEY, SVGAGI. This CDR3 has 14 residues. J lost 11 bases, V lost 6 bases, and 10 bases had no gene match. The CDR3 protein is CASSPGQQLTPLHF. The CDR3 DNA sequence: TGTGCCAGCAGCCCGGGACAGCAGCTAACACCCCTCCACTTT.

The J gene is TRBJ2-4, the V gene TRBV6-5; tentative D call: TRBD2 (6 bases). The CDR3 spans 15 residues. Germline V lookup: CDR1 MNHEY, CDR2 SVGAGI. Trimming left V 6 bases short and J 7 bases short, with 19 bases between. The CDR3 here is CASSRALTGGNIQYF. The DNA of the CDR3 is TGTGCCAGCAGCCGGGCCCTCACAGGAGGGAACATTCAGTACTTC.

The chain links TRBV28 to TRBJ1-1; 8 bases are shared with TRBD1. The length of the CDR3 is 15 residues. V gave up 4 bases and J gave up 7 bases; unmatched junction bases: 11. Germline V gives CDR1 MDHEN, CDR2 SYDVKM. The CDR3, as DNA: TGTGCCAGCAGTTCCATACAGGGGGGGTGGAGTGAAGCTTTCTTT. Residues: CASSSIQGGWSEAFF. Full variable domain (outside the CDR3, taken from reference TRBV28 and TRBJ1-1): DVKVTQSSRYLVKRTGEKVFLECVQDMDHENMFWYRQDPGLGLRLIYFSYDVKMKEKGDIPEGYSVSREKKERFSLILESASTNQTSMYLCASSSIQGGWSEAFFGQGTRLTVV.

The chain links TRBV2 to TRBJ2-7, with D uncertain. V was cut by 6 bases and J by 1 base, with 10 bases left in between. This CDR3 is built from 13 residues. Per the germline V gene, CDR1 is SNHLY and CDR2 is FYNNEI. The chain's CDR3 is CASSYLRSYEQYV. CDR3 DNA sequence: TGTGCCAGCAGCTATCTCAGATCCTACGAGCAGTACGTC.

The DNA for the CDR3 is TGTGCCAGCAGCTCATCTAGCGGAGACTCCTACAATGAGCAGTTCTTC. Translation gives CASSSSSGDSYNEQFF. This chain joins TRBV28 and TRBJ2-1, with TRBD2 matching 7 bases. V was clipped by 6 bases and J by 0 bases; unmatched bases: 8. The CDR3 has 16 amino acids. Germline-derived CDR1 and CDR2 are MDHEN and SYDVKM.

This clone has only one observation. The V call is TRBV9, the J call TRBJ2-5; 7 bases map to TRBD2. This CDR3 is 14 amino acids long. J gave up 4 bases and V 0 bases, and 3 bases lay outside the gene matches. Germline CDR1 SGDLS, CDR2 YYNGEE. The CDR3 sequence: CASSVEGGRETQYF. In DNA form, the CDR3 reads TGTGCCAGCAGCGTAGAGGGCGGGAGAGAGACCCAGTACTTC.

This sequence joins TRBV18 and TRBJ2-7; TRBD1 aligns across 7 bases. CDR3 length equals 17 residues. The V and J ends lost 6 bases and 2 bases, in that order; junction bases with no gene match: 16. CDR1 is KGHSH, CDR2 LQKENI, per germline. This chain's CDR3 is CASSPTYTGVFPYEQYV. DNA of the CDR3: TGTGCCAGCTCCCCCACTTATACAGGGGTGTTCCCCTACGAGCAGTACGTC.

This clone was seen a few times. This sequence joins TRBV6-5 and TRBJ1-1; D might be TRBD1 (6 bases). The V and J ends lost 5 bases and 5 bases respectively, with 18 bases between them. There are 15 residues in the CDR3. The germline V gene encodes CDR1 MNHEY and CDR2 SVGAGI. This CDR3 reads CASSQGRGARTEAFF. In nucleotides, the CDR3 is TGTGCCAGCAGTCAGGGCCGGGGGGCGCGTACTGAAGCTTTCTTT.

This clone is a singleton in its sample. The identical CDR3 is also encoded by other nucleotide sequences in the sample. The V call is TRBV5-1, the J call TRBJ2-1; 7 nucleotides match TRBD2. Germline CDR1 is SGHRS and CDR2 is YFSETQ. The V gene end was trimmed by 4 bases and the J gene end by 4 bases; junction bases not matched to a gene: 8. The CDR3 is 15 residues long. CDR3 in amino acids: CASSPGPGGYNEQFF. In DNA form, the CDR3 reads TGCGCCAGCAGCCCTGGGCCCGGGGGGTACAATGAGCAGTTCTTC.

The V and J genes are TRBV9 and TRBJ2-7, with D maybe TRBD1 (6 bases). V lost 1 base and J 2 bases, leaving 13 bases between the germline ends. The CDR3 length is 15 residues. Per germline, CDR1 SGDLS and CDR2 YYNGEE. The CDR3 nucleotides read TGTGCCAGCAGCGTAACCCCGGGACAAGCCTACGAGCAGTACTTC. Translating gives CASSVTPGQAYEQYF.

In DNA form, the CDR3 reads TGTGCCAGCAGTCCCGCGAGGGGGAACACTGAAGCTTTCTTT. The encoded protein is CASSPARGNTEAFF. The gene calls are TRBV7-6 and TRBJ1-1; tentatively, D is TRBD1 (5 bases). The CDR3 has 14 amino acids. V lost 6 bases, J lost 1 base, and 12 bases lay in between. The germline CDR1 and CDR2 sequences are SGHVS and FNYEAQ. The whole variable domain, filled in from reference TRBV7-6 and TRBJ1-1, reads GAGVSQSPRYKVTKRGQDVALRCDPISGHVSLYWYRQALGQGPEFLTYFNYEAQQDKSGLPNDRFSAERPEGSISTLTIQRTEQRDSAMYRCASSPARGNTEAFFGQGTRLTVV.

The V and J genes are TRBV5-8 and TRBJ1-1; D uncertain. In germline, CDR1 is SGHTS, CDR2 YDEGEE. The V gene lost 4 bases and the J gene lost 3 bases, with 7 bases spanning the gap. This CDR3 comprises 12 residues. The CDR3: CASSPPDTEAFF. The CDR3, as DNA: TGTGCCAGCAGCCCCCCGGACACTGAAGCTTTCTTT. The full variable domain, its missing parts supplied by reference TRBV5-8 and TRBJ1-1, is EAGVTQSPTHLIKTRGQQATLRCSPISGHTSVYWYQQALGLGLQFLLWYDEGEERNRGNFPPRFSGRQFPNYSSELNVNALELEDSALYLCASSPPDTEAFFGQGTRLTVV.

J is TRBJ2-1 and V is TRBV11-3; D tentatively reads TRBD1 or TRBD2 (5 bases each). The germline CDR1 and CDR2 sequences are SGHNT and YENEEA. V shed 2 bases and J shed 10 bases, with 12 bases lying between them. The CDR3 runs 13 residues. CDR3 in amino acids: CASSLTGPGEQFF. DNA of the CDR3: TGTGCCAGCAGCTTAACGGGACCGGGGGAGCAGTTCTTC.

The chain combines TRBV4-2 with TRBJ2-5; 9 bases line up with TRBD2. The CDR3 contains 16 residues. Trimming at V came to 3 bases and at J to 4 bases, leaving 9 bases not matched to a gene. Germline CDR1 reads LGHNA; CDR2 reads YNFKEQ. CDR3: CASSHDPGLAGETQYF. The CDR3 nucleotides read TGTGCCAGCAGCCATGACCCGGGACTAGCAGGAGAGACCCAGTACTTC.

The CDR3 nucleotides read TGTGCCAGCAGTTTATTTGGGACTAGCACAGATACGCAGTATTTT. It encodes CASSLFGTSTDTQYF. The chain has TRBV27 and TRBJ2-3; a weak D match, TRBD2 (6 bases). CDR1 and CDR2 from the germline V gene are MNHEY and SMNVEV (reference sequence). CDR3 length: 15 residues. V gave up 1 base and J gave up 0 bases, with 8 bases separating them.

The DNA for the CDR3 is TGTGCCATCAGTGTGGGGACAGGGGGCACTGAAGCTTTCTTT. As protein: CAISVGTGGTEAFF. The chain has TRBV10-3 and TRBJ1-1; 11 positions match TRBD1. Germline lookup yields CDR1 ENHRY and CDR2 SYGVKD. This CDR3 comprises 14 residues. J was trimmed by 4 bases and V by 4 bases; bases with no gene match: 2.

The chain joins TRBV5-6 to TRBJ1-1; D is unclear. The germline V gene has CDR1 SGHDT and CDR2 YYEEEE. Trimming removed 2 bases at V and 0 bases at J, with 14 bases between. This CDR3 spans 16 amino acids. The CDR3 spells CASSFGAYRLNTEAFF. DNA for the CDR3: TGTGCCAGCAGCTTTGGTGCGTACAGACTGAACACTGAAGCTTTCTTT.

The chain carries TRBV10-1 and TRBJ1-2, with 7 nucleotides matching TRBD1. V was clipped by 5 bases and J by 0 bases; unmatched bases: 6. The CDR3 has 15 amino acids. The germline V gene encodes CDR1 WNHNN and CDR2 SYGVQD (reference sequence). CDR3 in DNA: TGCGCCAGCAGTTTGACAGGGAAAACTAACTATGGCTACACCTTC. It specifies CASSLTGKTNYGYTF.

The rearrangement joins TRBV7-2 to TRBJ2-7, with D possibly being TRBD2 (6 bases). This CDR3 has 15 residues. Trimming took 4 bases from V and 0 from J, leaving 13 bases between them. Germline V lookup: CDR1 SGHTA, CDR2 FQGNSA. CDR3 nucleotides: TGTGCCAGCAGCTCCGATAGCGGAAGCTCCTACGAGCAGTACTTC. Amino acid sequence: CASSSDSGSSYEQYF.

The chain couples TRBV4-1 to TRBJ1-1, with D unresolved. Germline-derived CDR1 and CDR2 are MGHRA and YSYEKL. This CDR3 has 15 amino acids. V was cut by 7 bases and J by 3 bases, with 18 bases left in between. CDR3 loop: CASNLQPDSHTEAFF. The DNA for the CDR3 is TGCGCCAGCAACCTCCAACCCGATAGTCACACTGAAGCTTTCTTT.